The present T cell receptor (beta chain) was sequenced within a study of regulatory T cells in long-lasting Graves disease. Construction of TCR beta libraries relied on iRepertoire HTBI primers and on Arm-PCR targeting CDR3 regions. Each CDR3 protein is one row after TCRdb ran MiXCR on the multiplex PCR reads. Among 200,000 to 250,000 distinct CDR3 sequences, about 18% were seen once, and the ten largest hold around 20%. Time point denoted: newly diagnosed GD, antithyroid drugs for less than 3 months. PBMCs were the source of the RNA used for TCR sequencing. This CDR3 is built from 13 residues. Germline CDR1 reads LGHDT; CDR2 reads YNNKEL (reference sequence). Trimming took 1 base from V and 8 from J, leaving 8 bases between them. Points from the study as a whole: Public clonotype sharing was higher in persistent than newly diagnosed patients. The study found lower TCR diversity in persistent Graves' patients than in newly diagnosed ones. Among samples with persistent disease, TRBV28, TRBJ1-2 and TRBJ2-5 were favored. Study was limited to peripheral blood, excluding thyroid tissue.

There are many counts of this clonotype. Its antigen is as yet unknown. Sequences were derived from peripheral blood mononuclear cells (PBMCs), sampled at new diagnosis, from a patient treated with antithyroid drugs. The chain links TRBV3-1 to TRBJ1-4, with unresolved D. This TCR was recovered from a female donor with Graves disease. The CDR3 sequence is CASSQVREEKLFF. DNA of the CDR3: TGTGCCAGCAGCCAAGTAAGGGAGGAAAAACTGTTTTTT.